This TCR beta chain was recorded in a study of CD8+ T cells in alopecia areata (dated by TCRdb to the late 2010s). Concerning the study at large: Treated patients were enrolled in an open-label pilot trial of oral tofacitinib, 5 to 10 mg twice daily, for moderate-to-severe alopecia areata. High-throughput TCRbeta sequencing was used to examine T cell clonal expansion in alopecia areata in both the C3H/HeJ mouse model and human patients. RNA came from the PAXgene miRNA kit for fixed scalp, the miRNeasy kit for PBMCs, and the RNeasy kit for mouse skin. TCRbeta CDR3 regions were amplified by immunoSEQ multiplex PCR with 35 Vbeta forward and 13 Jbeta reverse primers. Biopsies were taken from tofacitinib-treated patients at baseline and again at 4 and 24 weeks into treatment, and several of those patients also had a later scalp biopsy. Tofacitinib was given for 6 to 18 months, followed by 6 months of follow-up off drug to assess delayed response and recurrence. Scalp clonality was compared across normal scalp (n=4), patchy alopecia areata scalp (n=8), and alopecia totalis/universalis scalp (n=8). On the human side, TCRbeta sequencing was run on scalp tissue and on sorted CD4+ and CD8+ peripheral blood T cells from healthy controls and from alopecia areata patients with either patchy or totalis/universalis disease. The research as a whole found: Scalp TCR repertoire analysis is complicated because resident alphabeta T cells in normal human skin are also sequenced, whereas mouse skin is dominated by gammadelta T cells. TCR sequences shared between patients were less clear than in mice, possibly partly because of HLA diversity in the patient population. Lesional scalp, especially in alopecia totalis/universalis, showed higher clonality and more expanded CD8+ clones than normal scalp, suggesting antigenic drive.

The sample's time point label, in plain terms: baseline before oral tofacitinib. From alopecia areata patients, peripheral blood was collected along with lesional scalp punch biopsies. Human scalp biopsies went straight into PAXgene tissue containers for immediate fixation. To note about this clone: Its antigen is unknown. There are no base qualities to consult, and no much larger clone falls within one base.

Library generation was performed with the immunoSEQ multiplex PCR assay. For TCR sequencing, RNA was extracted from every sample and reverse transcribed into cDNA to serve as template. SuperScript III was used for first-strand cDNA synthesis, primed with a 2:1 mix of oligo-dT and random hexamers. A synthetic immune receptor repertoire was used to measure amplification bias, and any remaining bias was corrected computationally. In the source study's methods: Raw reads were preprocessed for error removal, and CDR3 was defined according to IMGT conventions as running from the conserved cysteine to phenylalanine. To get clonality, Shannon entropy was normalized by log2 of the number of productive unique TCRs and the result was subtracted from 1. Whether scalp clones were CD4 or CD8 was inferred by matching scalp TCRbeta sequences against CD4 and CD8 repertoires sorted from blood. TCRdb holds this immuneACCESS table with in-frame rearrangements only. Some clones are missing; in checked studies, unresolved V genes explain under half, and the rest has no known cause. That table supplies the V and J calls and clone size; D and trimming were determined from the DNA. The sample table shows about 19,000 clones, and approximately 70% are seen once. The ten largest clonotypes hold around 5.6% of the sample.

V loses 6 bases, J loses 5 bases, and the germline ends lie 5 bases apart. The CDR3 has 11 amino acids, counting the end cysteine and phenylalanine. Kept here is only the CDR3 DNA, which spans 33 bases and is read in frame from base 1. Sequences SGHTA (CDR1) and FQGNSA (CDR2) are obtained from the germline V gene. The rearranged segments are TRBV7-2 and TRBJ2-4; the D gene is not confidently resolved. The TCR sequence derives from a human donor with alopecia areata. Material: skin, obtained at week 0. The DNA sequence follows: TGTGCCAGCAGTACCGAAAACATTCAGTACTTC. Its protein product is CASSTENIQYF.